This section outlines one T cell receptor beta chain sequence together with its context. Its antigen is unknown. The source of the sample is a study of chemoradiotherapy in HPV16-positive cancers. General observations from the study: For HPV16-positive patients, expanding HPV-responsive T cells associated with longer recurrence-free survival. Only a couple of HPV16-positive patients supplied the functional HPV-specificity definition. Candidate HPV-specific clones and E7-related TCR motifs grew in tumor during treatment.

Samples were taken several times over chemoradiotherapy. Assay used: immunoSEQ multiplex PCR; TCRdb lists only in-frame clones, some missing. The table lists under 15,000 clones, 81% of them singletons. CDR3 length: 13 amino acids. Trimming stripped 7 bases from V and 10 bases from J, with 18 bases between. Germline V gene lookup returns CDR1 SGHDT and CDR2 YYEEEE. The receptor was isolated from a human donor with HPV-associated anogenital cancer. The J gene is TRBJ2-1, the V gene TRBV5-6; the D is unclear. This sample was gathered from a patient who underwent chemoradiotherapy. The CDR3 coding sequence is TGTGCCAGCCGTCGAGTATCGACGAGGGAGCAGTTCTTC. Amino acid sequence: CASRRVSTREQFF.